The 16 T cell receptor beta chains below come from one sample, sequenced in a study of blood T cell repertoires in COVID-19. Produced via immunoSEQ multiplex PCR; TCRdb's table is partial and in-frame only. The sample consists of 300,000 to 450,000 clones, about 90% of them appearing once. The specimen sequenced was PBMCs or T cells enriched from blood (not recorded which). The origin of the receptors is a woman aged 25 to 45 who had recovered from COVID-19.

This chain uses TRBV11-2 with TRBJ1-3; D is ambiguous. Germline V gives CDR1 SGHAT, CDR2 FQNNGV. The CDR3 contains 14 residues. The V gene lost 2 bases and the J gene lost 2 bases, with 7 bases spanning the gap. CDR3 in amino acids: CASSLSSAGNTIYF. CDR3 DNA sequence: TGTGCCAGCAGCTTATCGTCCGCTGGAAACACCATATATTTT.

This rearrangement joins TRBV28 to TRBJ1-1, with D tentatively TRBD1 (6 bases). This CDR3 region has 13 residues. Germline lookup yields CDR1 MDHEN and CDR2 SYDVKM. Trimming took off 1 base at V and 5 bases at J, with 8 bases between the two ends. As DNA, the CDR3 is TGTGCCAGCAGTTTATACAGGGTTACTGAAGCTTTCTTT. Its protein product is CASSLYRVTEAFF. Complete variable domain (other parts from reference TRBV28 and TRBJ1-1): DVKVTQSSRYLVKRTGEKVFLECVQDMDHENMFWYRQDPGLGLRLIYFSYDVKMKEKGDIPEGYSVSREKKERFSLILESASTNQTSMYLCASSLYRVTEAFFGQGTRLTVV.

The V and J genes are TRBV2 and TRBJ1-2; 7 bases agree with TRBD1. Germline V gene lookup returns CDR1 SNHLY and CDR2 FYNNEI. Unmatched junction bases numbered 9, after V lost 0 bases and J lost 8 bases. The CDR3 spans 15 residues. In DNA form, the CDR3 reads TGTGCCAGCAGTGAAGCGCTTCGACAGGGTTCCGGCTACACCTTC. This gives the protein CASSEALRQGSGYTF.

The chain employs TRBV5-4 and TRBJ1-2, with a tentative D call TRBD1 (6 bases). Germline-derived CDR1 and CDR2 are SGHNT and YYREEE (reference sequence). V was cut by 3 bases and J by 0 bases, with 15 bases left in between. The CDR3 has 16 residues. CDR3 sequence reads: CASSSLDRRTNYGYTF. The CDR3 coding sequence is TGTGCCAGCAGCTCCCTGGACAGACGCACTAACTATGGCTACACCTTC.

The CDR3 DNA sequence: TGTGCCAGCAGTTTGGAGACAGGGTTCAATCAGCCCCAGCATTTT. The encoded protein is CASSLETGFNQPQHF. The chain uses TRBV28 and TRBJ1-5; 7 nucleotides match TRBD1. Germline V CDR1 and CDR2: MDHEN, SYDVKM. The junction had 5 bases not matched to a gene; V was cut back by 3 bases and J by 3 bases. This CDR3 contains 15 residues.

This clone was detected a few times. This chain links TRBV27 with TRBJ2-3; TRBD1 matches 12 bases. Per the germline V gene, CDR1 is MNHEY and CDR2 is SMNVEV (reference sequence). This CDR3 region has 19 residues. V was clipped by 3 bases and J by 5 bases; unmatched bases: 15. The CDR3, as DNA: TGTGCCAGCAGTTTGGGATTGGGACAGGGGGCCGTCGCTGTAGATACGCAGTATTTT. This gives the protein CASSLGLGQGAVAVDTQYF.

The chain links TRBV27 to TRBJ1-1; the match to TRBD1 covers 7 bases. CDR1 MNHEY and CDR2 SMNVEV come from the germline V gene (reference sequence). The CDR3 runs 15 residues. J lost 6 bases, V lost 5 bases, and 12 bases had no gene match. CDR3 bases: TGTGCCAGCAGTACCCAACAGGGGTTGAGGGCTGAAGCTTTCTTT. Residues: CASSTQQGLRAEAFF.

The CDR3 nucleotides are TGTGCCAGCAGTCCCGGGACAGGGAGGAATACGCAGTATTTT. The encoded protein is CASSPGTGRNTQYF. The chain is built from TRBV28 and TRBJ2-3; 9 bases align to TRBD1. V lost 5 bases, J lost 7 bases, and 7 bases stayed unmatched. The CDR3 has 14 amino acids. Looked up from germline, CDR1 is MDHEN and CDR2 is SYDVKM.

The chain recombines TRBV15 with TRBJ1-5, with D possibly being TRBD1 (6 bases). Germline CDR1 LNHNV, CDR2 YYDKDF (reference sequence). The V end lost 1 base, the J end lost 0 bases, and 10 bases lay between the germline ends. CDR3 length: 16 amino acids. CDR3 residues: CATSRAGGASNQPQHF. Here the CDR3 DNA reads TGTGCCACCAGCAGAGCGGGGGGGGCTAGCAATCAGCCCCAGCATTTT.

The chain joins TRBV10-3 to TRBJ1-2, with D possibly matching TRBD1 (6 bases). The V end was cut by 0 bases, the J end by 0 bases, with 17 bases between. This CDR3 is 18 amino acids long. Germline loops: CDR1 ENHRY, CDR2 SYGVKD. DNA of the CDR3: TGTGCCATCAGTGAGTCCGGGGCGGCAGGGGTAGCTAACTATGGCTACACCTTC. Protein sequence: CAISESGAAGVANYGYTF.

This clone occurred once. The chain joins TRBV28 to TRBJ1-5; D gene ambiguous. Germline-derived CDR1 and CDR2 are MDHEN and SYDVKM. The CDR3 has 14 residues. Deletions cut 3 bases from V and 3 bases from J, with 9 bases between. The CDR3 sequence: CASSFSGTNQPQHF. In DNA, the CDR3 is TGTGCCAGCAGTTTTTCAGGAACCAATCAGCCCCAGCATTTT. The full variable domain, completed using reference TRBV28 and TRBJ1-5, is DVKVTQSSRYLVKRTGEKVFLECVQDMDHENMFWYRQDPGLGLRLIYFSYDVKMKEKGDIPEGYSVSREKKERFSLILESASTNQTSMYLCASSFSGTNQPQHFGDGTRLSIL.

V usage is TRBV27 and J usage is TRBJ2-6; 7 bases line up with TRBD1. CDR1 is MNHEY, CDR2 SMNVEV, per germline (reference sequence). This CDR3 has 18 amino acids. After removal of 5 bases from V and 0 bases from J, the junction contained 10 bases not matched to a gene. CDR3 residues: CASSPMTGPGSGANVLTF. The CDR3 DNA follows: TGTGCCAGCAGTCCCATGACAGGGCCCGGCTCTGGGGCCAACGTCCTGACTTTC.

The chain combines TRBV30 with TRBJ1-2; 7 bases map to TRBD1. The V gene end was trimmed by 1 base and the J gene end by 4 bases; junction bases not matched to a gene: 6. The V gene's germline CDR1 is GTSNPN and CDR2 SVGIG (reference sequence). The CDR3 is 14 amino acids. The CDR3 loop is CAWSEIQGLYGYTF. In nucleotides, the CDR3 is TGTGCCTGGAGTGAAATACAGGGGCTCTATGGCTACACCTTC.

This sequence joins TRBV7-2 and TRBJ2-3, with TRBD2 matching 14 bases. V was pared by 4 bases and J by 8 bases, with 2 bases of the junction left unmatched. The CDR3 runs 14 residues. CDR1 is SGHTA, CDR2 FQGNSA, per germline. The CDR3, as DNA: TGTGCCAGCAGCTCTGGGACTAGCGGGAGTACGCAGTATTTT. Translation: CASSSGTSGSTQYF.

The CDR3 DNA sequence: TGTGCCAGCAGCCAAGGAATTAGCGGGGGGGCACATGAGCAGTTCTTC. This sequence encodes CASSQGISGGAHEQFF. The chain couples TRBV4-2 to TRBJ2-1, with TRBD2 identical over 11 bases. Germline values: CDR1 LGHNA, CDR2 YNFKEQ. With 1 base clipped from V and 8 bases from J, the junction kept 7 bases outside the gene matches. The CDR3 has 16 residues.

This sequence joins TRBV27 and TRBJ1-1; D is undetermined. This CDR3 has 13 amino acids. Germline CDR1 and CDR2: MNHEY and SMNVEV (reference sequence). The V gene lost 5 bases and the J gene lost 4 bases, with 11 bases spanning the gap. The CDR3 region is CASSMVLGTEAFF. The CDR3 DNA reads as TGTGCCAGCAGTATGGTCCTCGGCACTGAAGCTTTCTTT.